The present T cell receptor (beta chain) was sequenced within a study of blood T cell repertoires in COVID-19. The CDR3 length is 16 residues. J was trimmed by 3 bases and V by 5 bases; bases with no gene match: 6. Germline V gene sequence: CDR1 MNHEY, CDR2 SMNVEV (reference sequence). Sequenced by immunoSEQ multiplex PCR; TCRdb stores in-frame clones only, minus some. The repertoire holds roughly 250,000 clones, with around 89% as singletons. Sequences were obtained from peripheral blood. The rearrangement joins TRBV27 to TRBJ1-6; TRBD1 matches at 8 bases. The clonotype comes from a woman in her thirties or forties with acute or convalescent COVID-19. CDR3 sequence (DNA): TGTGCCAGCAGTCCAACGGACAGGGTCTATAATTCACCCCTCCACTTT. Translated, it gives CASSPTDRVYNSPLHF.